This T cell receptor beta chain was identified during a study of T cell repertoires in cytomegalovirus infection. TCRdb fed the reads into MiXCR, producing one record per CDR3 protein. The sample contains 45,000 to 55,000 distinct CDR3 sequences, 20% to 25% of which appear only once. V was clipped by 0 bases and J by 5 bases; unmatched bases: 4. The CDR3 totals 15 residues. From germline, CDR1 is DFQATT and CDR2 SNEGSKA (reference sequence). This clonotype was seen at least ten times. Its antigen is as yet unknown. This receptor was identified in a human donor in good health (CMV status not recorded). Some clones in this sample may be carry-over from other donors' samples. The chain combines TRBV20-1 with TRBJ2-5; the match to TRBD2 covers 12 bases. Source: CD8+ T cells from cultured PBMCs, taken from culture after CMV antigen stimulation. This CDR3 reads CSARDRTSGVETQYF. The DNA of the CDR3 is TGCAGTGCTAGAGATCGGACTAGCGGGGTTGAGACCCAGTACTTC.